These 14 T cell receptor beta chains originate from one sample sequenced in a study of T cells expressing NK-cell markers. One entry per CDR3 protein, without DNA, is what TCRdb gives after re-calling the 5' RACE reads. The sample data list about 550,000 distinct CDR3 sequences. Sequenced input: blood T cells: a sorted CD56 or NKG2C T cell subset, CD4+ or CD8+ T cells, or bulk PBMC T cells (not recorded which). These receptors were collected from a man aged 18 to 30 in good health.

This chain connects TRBV29-1 to TRBJ2-7; the D call of TRBD2 rests on TCRdb alone, since no DNA is present to check it. The V gene's germline CDR1 is SQVTM and CDR2 ANQGSEA. This CDR3 has 12 amino acids. The CDR3 sequence is CSVGSPGYEQYF.

The gene calls are TRBV28 and TRBJ1-2; TCRdb gives TRBD1 as the D gene, but with no DNA this cannot be confirmed. This CDR3 spans 16 amino acids. Germline V gives CDR1 MDHEN, CDR2 SYDVKM. This chain's CDR3 is CASSAPGTGPNYGYTF.

V gene TRBV7-9 combines with J gene TRBJ2-2; TCRdb indicates TRBD2, and absent DNA this call remains unverified. Germline-derived CDR1 and CDR2 are SEHNR and FQNEAQ (reference sequence). This CDR3 has 16 residues. The CDR3 sequence is CASSQGLAGLGGELFF.

The chain recombines TRBV4-1 with TRBJ1-2. The CDR3 is 15 amino acids. Germline CDR1 and CDR2: MGHRA and YSYEKL. CDR3 protein: CASSQVVVANYGYTF.

This chain joins TRBV6-2 or TRBV6-3 and TRBJ2-2; TCRdb returns TRBD2, unconfirmable since there is no DNA. The CDR3 length is 14 residues. Germline CDR1 and CDR2: MNHEY and SVGEGT. The CDR3 reads CASSQGHYTGELFF.

The J gene is TRBJ2-1, the V gene TRBV10-2; with no DNA, the TCRdb D assignment of TRBD2 cannot be verified. CDR1 WSHSY and CDR2 SAAADI come from the germline V gene. This CDR3 spans 15 amino acids. CDR3 sequence: CASRLSSVSYNEQFF.

The V and J genes are TRBV7-9 and TRBJ2-4. Germline V gene lookup returns CDR1 SEHNR and CDR2 FQNEAQ (reference sequence). CDR3 length: 16 residues. CDR3 sequence: CASSSLLRNTKNIQYF.

This chain uses TRBV7-8 with TRBJ2-1; checking the TCRdb D call of TRBD2 is not possible without DNA. The V gene's germline CDR1 is SGHVS and CDR2 FQNEAQ. The CDR3 is 18 amino acids. The CDR3 sequence: CASSVGTSGALGVNEQFF.

The chain couples TRBV9 to TRBJ2-5; TCRdb picks TRBD2, but there is no DNA to check that call. Germline V lookup: CDR1 SGDLS, CDR2 YYNGEE. There are 14 residues in the CDR3. The CDR3 sequence is CASSVVSGEETQYF.

V usage is TRBV5-1 and J usage is TRBJ2-3. The CDR3 sequence is 16 residues long. Germline V lookup: CDR1 SGHRS, CDR2 YFSETQ. This CDR3 is CASSLAGVHGTDTQYF.

V and J are TRBV20-1 and TRBJ1-2. Germline V gives CDR1 DFQATT, CDR2 SNEGSKA (reference sequence). This CDR3 is built from 13 residues. CDR3 region: CSAFGPEKYGYTF.

The chain uses TRBV4-3 and TRBJ1-1; TCRdb's D gene call, TRBD1, goes unchecked for lack of DNA. This CDR3 has 15 amino acids. Germline CDR1 LGHNA, CDR2 YSLEER. The CDR3 sequence: CASSQQGDLATEAFF.

The chain recombines TRBV12-3 or TRBV12-4 with TRBJ2-5; lacking DNA, the TRBD1 call made by TCRdb goes unchecked. CDR3 size: 17 residues. CDR3 residues: CASSLVGTGRKQETQYF.

V is TRBV5-1 and J is TRBJ1-1; as DNA is missing, the TRBD1 call by TCRdb cannot be tested. CDR3 length: 14 residues. Per germline, CDR1 SGHRS and CDR2 YFSETQ. This CDR3 reads CASSPGQVNTEAFF.